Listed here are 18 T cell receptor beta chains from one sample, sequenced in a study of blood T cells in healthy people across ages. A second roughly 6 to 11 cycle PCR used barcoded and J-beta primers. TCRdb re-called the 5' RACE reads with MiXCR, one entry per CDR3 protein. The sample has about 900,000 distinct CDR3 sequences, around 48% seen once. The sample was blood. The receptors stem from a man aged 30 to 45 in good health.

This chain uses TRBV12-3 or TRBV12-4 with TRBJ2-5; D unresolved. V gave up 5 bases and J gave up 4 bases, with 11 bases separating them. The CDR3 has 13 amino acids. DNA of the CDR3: TGTGCCAGCAGTCTACTGAACACAGAGACCCAGTACTTC. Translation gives CASSLLNTETQYF.

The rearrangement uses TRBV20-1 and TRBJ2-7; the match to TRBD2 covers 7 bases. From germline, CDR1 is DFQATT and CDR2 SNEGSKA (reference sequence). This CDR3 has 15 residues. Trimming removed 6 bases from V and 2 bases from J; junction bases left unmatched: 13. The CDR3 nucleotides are TGCAGTGCCCACGGACAATGGGGGACTACCTACGAGCAGTACTTC. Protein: CSAHGQWGTTYEQYF.

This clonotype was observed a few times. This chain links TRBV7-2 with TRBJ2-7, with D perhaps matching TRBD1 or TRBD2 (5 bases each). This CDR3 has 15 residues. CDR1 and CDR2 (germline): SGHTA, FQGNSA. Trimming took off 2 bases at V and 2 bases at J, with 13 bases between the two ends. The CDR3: CASSLRVGPTYEQYF. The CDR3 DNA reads TGTGCCAGCAGCTTACGGGTGGGACCCACCTACGAGCAGTACTTC. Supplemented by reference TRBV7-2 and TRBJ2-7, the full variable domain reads GAGVSQSPSNKVTEKGKDVELRCDPISGHTALYWYRQSLGQGLEFLIYFQGNSAPDKSGLPSDRFSAERTGGSVSTLTIQRTQQEDSAVYLCASSLRVGPTYEQYFGPGTRLTVT.

The CDR3 DNA follows: TGTGCCAGCAGCCCACTTGATGGGGTGCCCCAGCATTTT. The encoded protein is CASSPLDGVPQHF. This chain uses TRBV9 with TRBJ1-5; D gene unclear. Germline V gene lookup returns CDR1 SGDLS and CDR2 YYNGEE. V was trimmed by 4 bases and J by 9 bases, leaving 14 bases between them. The CDR3 runs to 13 residues.

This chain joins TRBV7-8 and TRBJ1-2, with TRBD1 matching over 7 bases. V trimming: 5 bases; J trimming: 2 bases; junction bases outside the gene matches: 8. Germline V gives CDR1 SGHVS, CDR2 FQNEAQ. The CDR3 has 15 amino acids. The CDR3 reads CASSHQTGQNYGYTF. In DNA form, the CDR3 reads TGTGCCAGCAGCCATCAAACGGGACAGAACTATGGCTACACCTTC.

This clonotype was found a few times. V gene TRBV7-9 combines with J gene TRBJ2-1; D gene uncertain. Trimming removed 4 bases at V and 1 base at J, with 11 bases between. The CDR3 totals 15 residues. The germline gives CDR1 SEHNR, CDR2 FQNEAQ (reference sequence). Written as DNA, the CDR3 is TGTGCCAGCAGCTCTCCCGAAGGGTCCTACAATGAGCAGTTCTTC. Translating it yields CASSSPEGSYNEQFF.

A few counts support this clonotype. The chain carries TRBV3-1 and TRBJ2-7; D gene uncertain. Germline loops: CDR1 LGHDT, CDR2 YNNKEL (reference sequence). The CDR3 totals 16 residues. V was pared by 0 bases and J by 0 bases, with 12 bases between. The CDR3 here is CASSQDRQLTSYEQYF. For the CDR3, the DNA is TGTGCCAGCAGCCAAGATCGGCAACTTACCTCCTACGAGCAGTACTTC.

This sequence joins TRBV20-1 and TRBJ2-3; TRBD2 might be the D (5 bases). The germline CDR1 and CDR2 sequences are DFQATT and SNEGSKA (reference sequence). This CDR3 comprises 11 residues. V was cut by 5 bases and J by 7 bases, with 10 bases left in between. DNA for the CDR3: TGCAGTGCTGCAGCGGATTATACGCAGTATTTT. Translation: CSAAADYTQYF.

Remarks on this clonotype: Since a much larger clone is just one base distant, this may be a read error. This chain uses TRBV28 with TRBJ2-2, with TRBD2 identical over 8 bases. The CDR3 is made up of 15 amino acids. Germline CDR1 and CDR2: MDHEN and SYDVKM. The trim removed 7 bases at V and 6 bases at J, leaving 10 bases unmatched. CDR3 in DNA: TGTGCCAGCAAGACCGGGGGGGCCTGCGCCGGGGAGCTGTTTTTT. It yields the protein CASKTGGACAGELFF.

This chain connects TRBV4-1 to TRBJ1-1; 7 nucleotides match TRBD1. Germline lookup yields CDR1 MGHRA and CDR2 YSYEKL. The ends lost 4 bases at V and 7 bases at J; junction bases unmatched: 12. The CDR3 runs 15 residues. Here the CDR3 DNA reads TGCGCCAGCAGCCGAGAGTTAGACAGGGTTGATGAAGCTTTCTTT. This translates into CASSRELDRVDEAFF.

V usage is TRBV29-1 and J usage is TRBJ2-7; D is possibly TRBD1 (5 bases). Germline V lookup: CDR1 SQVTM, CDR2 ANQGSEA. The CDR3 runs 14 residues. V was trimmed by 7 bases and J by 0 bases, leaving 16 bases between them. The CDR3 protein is CSALPDRNSYEQYF. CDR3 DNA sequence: TGCAGCGCCCTGCCTGACAGAAACTCCTACGAGCAGTACTTC.

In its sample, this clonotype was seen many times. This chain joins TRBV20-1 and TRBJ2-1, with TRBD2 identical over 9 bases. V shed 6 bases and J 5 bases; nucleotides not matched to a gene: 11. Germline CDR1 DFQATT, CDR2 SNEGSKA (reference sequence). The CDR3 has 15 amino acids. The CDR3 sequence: CSADSGGPNNNEQFF. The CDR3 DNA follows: TGCAGTGCGGATAGCGGGGGCCCGAATAACAATGAGCAGTTCTTC.

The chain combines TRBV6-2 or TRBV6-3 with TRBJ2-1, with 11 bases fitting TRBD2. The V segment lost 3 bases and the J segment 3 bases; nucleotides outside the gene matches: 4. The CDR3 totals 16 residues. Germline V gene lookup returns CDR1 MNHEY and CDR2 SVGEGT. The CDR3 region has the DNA TGTGCCAGCAGTTATTCTAGCGGGGGGCTCTACAATGAGCAGTTCTTC. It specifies CASSYSSGGLYNEQFF.

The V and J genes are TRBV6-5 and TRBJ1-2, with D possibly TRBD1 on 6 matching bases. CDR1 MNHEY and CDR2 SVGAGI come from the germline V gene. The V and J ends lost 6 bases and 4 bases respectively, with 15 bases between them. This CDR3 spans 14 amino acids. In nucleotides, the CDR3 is TGTGCCAGCAGACGCAGGGGTAGTCGCTATGGCTACACCTTC. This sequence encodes CASRRRGSRYGYTF.

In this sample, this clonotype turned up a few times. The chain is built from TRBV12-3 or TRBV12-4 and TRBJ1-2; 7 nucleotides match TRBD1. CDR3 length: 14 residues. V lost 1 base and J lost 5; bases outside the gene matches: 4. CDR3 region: CASSLEDRPYGYTF. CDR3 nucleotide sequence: TGTGCCAGCAGTTTAGAGGACAGGCCTTATGGCTACACCTTC.

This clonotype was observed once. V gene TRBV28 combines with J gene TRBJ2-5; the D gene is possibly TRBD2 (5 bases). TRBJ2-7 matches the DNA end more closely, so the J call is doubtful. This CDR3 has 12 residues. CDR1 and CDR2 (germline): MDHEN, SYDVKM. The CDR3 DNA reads TGTGCCAAGGCGGGCCGGAGGTGCGAGCAGTACTTC. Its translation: CAKAGRRCEQYF.

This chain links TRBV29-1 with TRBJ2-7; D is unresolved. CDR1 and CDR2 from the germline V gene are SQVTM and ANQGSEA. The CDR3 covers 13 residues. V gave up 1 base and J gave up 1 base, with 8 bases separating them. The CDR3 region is CSVEGHRSYEQYF. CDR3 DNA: TGCAGCGTTGAAGGGCATAGATCCTACGAGCAGTACTTC.

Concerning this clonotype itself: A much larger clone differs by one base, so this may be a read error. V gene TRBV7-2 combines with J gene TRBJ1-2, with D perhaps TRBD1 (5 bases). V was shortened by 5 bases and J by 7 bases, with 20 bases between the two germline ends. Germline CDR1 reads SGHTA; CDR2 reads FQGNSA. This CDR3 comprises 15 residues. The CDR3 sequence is CASSPRAGRECGYTF. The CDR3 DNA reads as TGTGCCAGCAGCCCTCGTGCGGGCAGGGAGTGTGGCTACACCTTC.